This T cell receptor beta chain was recovered during a study of vaccination and CD4 T cells after COVID-19. With regard to this clonotype: Its cognate antigen is unknown.

CDR1 SGDLS and CDR2 YYNGEE come from the germline V gene. The V and J ends lost 0 bases and 4 bases, in that order; junction bases with no gene match: 4. CDR3 length equals 15 residues. Cultured CD4+ T-cell DNA underwent Oncomine TCR Beta short-read sequencing. TCRdb independently ran MiXCR on the PCR reads; one entry per CDR3 protein. The sample has 3,000 to 4,000 distinct CDR3 sequences, 16% seen once. Indicated treatment: approximately 10-day PBMC culture with coronavirus spike peptide pools or control peptides (ViraFEST assay). This rearrangement joins TRBV9 to TRBJ2-3; TRBD1 agrees at 8 bases. What was sequenced was CD4+ T cells from blood, cultured in vitro. The receptor comes from a human donor who had recovered from COVID-19. In nucleotides, the CDR3 is TGTGCCAGCAGCGTAGAGGCAGGGGGCCCAGATACGCAGTATTTT. The encoded protein is CASSVEAGGPDTQYF.